One T cell receptor beta chain is described in this entry. The antigen remains unidentified. The sample is drawn from a study of T cells expressing NK-cell markers. Overall study context: Out of eight donors sequenced, seven tested HCMV-seropositive and the remaining one seronegative.

Template switching by 5'RACE with UMIs generated the TCR beta cDNA. TCRdb reworked the 5' RACE reads into one entry per CDR3 protein, no DNA. Its clone listing holds 550,000 to 600,000 distinct CDR3 sequences. In germline, CDR1 is MGHDK, CDR2 SYGVNS. This CDR3 has 13 residues. Overall study findings and caveats: Roughly 1.0-8% of CD8+ T cells in about six donors belonged to dominant NKG2C+ clonotypes. Once again these clonotypes came out on top in the CD3+CD56-NKG2C+ fraction of a handful of donors.

The TCR originated in a young man in good health. The V gene is TRBV25-1, the J gene TRBJ2-1. Sequenced: blood T cells: a sorted CD56 or NKG2C T cell subset, CD4+ or CD8+ T cells, or bulk PBMC T cells (not recorded which). CDR3 sequence: CASVAESYNEQFF.